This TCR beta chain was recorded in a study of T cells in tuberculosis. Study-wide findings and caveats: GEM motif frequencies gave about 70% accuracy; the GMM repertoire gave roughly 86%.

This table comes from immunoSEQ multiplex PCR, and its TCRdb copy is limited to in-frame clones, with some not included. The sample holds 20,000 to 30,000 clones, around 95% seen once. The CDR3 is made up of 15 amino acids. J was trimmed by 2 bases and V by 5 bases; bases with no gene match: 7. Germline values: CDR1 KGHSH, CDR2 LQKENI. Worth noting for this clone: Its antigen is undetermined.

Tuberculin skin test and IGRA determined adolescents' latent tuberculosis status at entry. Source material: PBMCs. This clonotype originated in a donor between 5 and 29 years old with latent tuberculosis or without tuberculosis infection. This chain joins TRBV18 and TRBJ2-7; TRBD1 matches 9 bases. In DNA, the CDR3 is TGTGCCAGCTCAGGAACCGGGACAGGGACCTACGAGCAGTACTTC. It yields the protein CASSGTGTGTYEQYF.